The 24 T cell receptor beta chains listed next were all sequenced from one sample in a study of blood T cell repertoires in COVID-19. Measured with immunoSEQ multiplex PCR; TCRdb has only the in-frame clones, and not every one. This table has 320,000 or so clones, over 75% appearing once. Sequenced: PBMCs or T cells enriched from blood (not recorded which). The source is a woman aged 25 to 45 who had recovered from COVID-19.

This rearrangement joins TRBV2 to TRBJ2-7; D might be TRBD1 (5 bases). The germline V and J ends were trimmed by 9 bases and 2 bases, with 11 bases remaining between them. The CDR3 spans 12 residues. CDR1 SNHLY and CDR2 FYNNEI come from the germline V gene. CDR3 sequence (DNA): TGTGCCAGTCAAGTGGGGCCCTACGAGCAGTACTTC. Its protein product is CASQVGPYEQYF.

The chain links TRBV28 to TRBJ1-2; perhaps TRBD1 as D (5 bases). This CDR3 region has 13 residues. The germline gives CDR1 MDHEN, CDR2 SYDVKM. V dropped 3 bases and J dropped 6 bases, with 11 bases sitting between them. The CDR3 nucleotides are TGTGCCAGCAGTTTGCTGGGGGAGGATGGCTACACCTTC. Translated: CASSLLGEDGYTF.

This rearrangement joins TRBV19 to TRBJ2-7, with TRBD2 as a possible D gene (5 bases). CDR3 size: 13 residues. Between the trimmed V and J ends, which lost 2 bases and 3 bases, there was a span of 8 bases. CDR1 is LNHDA, CDR2 SQIVND, per germline (reference sequence). For the CDR3, the DNA is TGTGCCAGTAGTATATCGGGGTTCTACGAGCAGTACTTC. Encoded protein: CASSISGFYEQYF.

V and J are TRBV11-3 and TRBJ2-5, with D tentatively TRBD2 (5 bases). The germline V gene has CDR1 SGHNT and CDR2 YENEEA. Deletions cut 5 bases from V and 2 bases from J, with 15 bases between. CDR3 length equals 15 residues. CDR3 nucleotides: TGTGCCAGCAGCCTTGGAACATCGGGGCAAGAGACCCAGTACTTC. It codes for CASSLGTSGQETQYF.

The V gene is TRBV29-1, the J gene TRBJ1-1, with D possibly matching TRBD1 (6 bases). The CDR3 is 19 residues long. Germline loops: CDR1 SQVTM, CDR2 ANQGSEA. Trimming took 4 bases from V and 3 from J, leaving 30 bases between them. CDR3 loop: CSVAPHMGGRSGLDTEAFF. The CDR3 bases are TGCAGCGTTGCACCACATATGGGGGGGCGAAGTGGTTTGGACACTGAAGCTTTCTTT.

This sequence joins TRBV19 and TRBJ1-1; tentatively, D is TRBD1 (6 bases). V dropped 7 bases and J dropped 5 bases, with 14 bases sitting between them. This CDR3 has 13 amino acids. Looked up from germline, CDR1 is LNHDA and CDR2 is SQIVND (reference sequence). CDR3 in DNA: TGTGCCAGTACCCAGGGGTGGGGGACTGAAGCTTTCTTT. This translates into CASTQGWGTEAFF.

The chain is built from TRBV30 and TRBJ1-2; 7 nucleotides line up with TRBD1. This CDR3 has 15 residues. Per germline, CDR1 GTSNPN and CDR2 SVGIG (reference sequence). The junction had 14 bases not matched to a gene; V was cut back by 3 bases and J by 7 bases. CDR3 amino acids: CAWSPQDRALGGYTF. CDR3 nucleotides: TGTGCCTGGAGCCCCCAAGACAGGGCCCTGGGTGGCTACACCTTC. The whole variable domain, filled in from reference TRBV30 and TRBJ1-2, reads SQTIHQWPATLVQPVGSPLSLECTVEGTSNPNLYWYRQAAGRGLQLLFYSVGIGQISSEVPQNLSASRPQDRQFILSSKKLLLSDSGFYLCAWSPQDRALGGYTFGSGTRLTVV.

This rearrangement joins TRBV19 to TRBJ1-5; tentatively, D is TRBD1 (5 bases). CDR1 is LNHDA, CDR2 SQIVND, per germline (reference sequence). The V and J ends lost 8 bases and 7 bases respectively, with 18 bases between them. The CDR3 spans 14 residues. DNA for the CDR3: TGTGCCAGTCGGGACCAGATGGGGGGACAGCCCCAGCATTTT. Translation: CASRDQMGGQPQHF.

This sequence joins TRBV24-1 and TRBJ1-2, with TRBD1 identical over 7 bases. CDR1 and CDR2 (germline): KGHDR, SFDVKD. This CDR3 region has 16 residues. The ends lost 0 bases at V and 1 base at J; junction bases unmatched: 4. The CDR3 reads CATSDLQGVGNYGYTF. CDR3 sequence (DNA): TGTGCCACCAGTGATTTGCAGGGGGTTGGTAACTATGGCTACACCTTC.

The rearrangement links TRBV5-1 to TRBJ2-5, with 9 bases that match TRBD2. V lost 1 base, J lost 3 bases, and 4 bases stayed unmatched. Germline V gene data show CDR1 as SGHRS and CDR2 as YFSETQ. The CDR3 covers 15 residues. The CDR3 bases are TGCGCCAGCAGCTTGCGCGGGGGGGCAGAAGAGACCCAGTACTTC. It encodes CASSLRGGAEETQYF. Full variable domain (outside the CDR3, taken from reference TRBV5-1 and TRBJ2-5): KAGVTQTPRYLIKTRGQQVTLSCSPISGHRSVSWYQQTPGQGLQFLFEYFSETQRNKGNFPGRFSGRQFSNSRSEMNVSTLELGDSALYLCASSLRGGAEETQYFGPGTRLLVL.

This clone was counted a single time. The chain joins TRBV3-1 (or the pseudogene TRBV3-2) to TRBJ1-2; unclear D gene. This CDR3 comprises 13 residues. V gave up 0 bases and J gave up 7 bases, with 9 bases separating them. Germline CDR1 reads LGHDT; CDR2 reads YNNKEL (reference sequence). The CDR3 coding sequence is TGTGCCAGCAGCCAAGAATCCCCTATTGGCTACACCTTC. This gives the protein CASSQESPIGYTF.

This clone has a single count. The chain links TRBV5-6 to TRBJ2-5; D possibly corresponds to TRBD1 (5 bases). Trimming took 4 bases from V and 2 from J, leaving 15 bases between them. In germline, CDR1 is SGHDT, CDR2 YYEEEE. The CDR3 is 15 amino acids. The CDR3 sequence: CASSPRYRPQETQYF. The DNA of the CDR3 is TGTGCCAGCAGCCCTCGATACAGGCCTCAAGAGACCCAGTACTTC.

The rearrangement uses TRBV13 and TRBJ2-7, with a tentative D call TRBD1 (6 bases). CDR3 length: 14 residues. Germline V gene lookup returns CDR1 PRHDT and CDR2 FYEKMQ (reference sequence). The V and J ends lost 4 bases and 6 bases respectively, with 16 bases between them. The CDR3 protein is CASSWGRALGEQYF. CDR3 DNA: TGTGCCAGCAGCTGGGGGCGGGCTCTGGGCGAGCAGTACTTC.

The chain carries TRBV19 and TRBJ1-1; the D is unclear. With 9 bases removed from V and 0 bases from J, the gap between germline ends came to 14 bases. Looked up from germline, CDR1 is LNHDA and CDR2 is SQIVND (reference sequence). This CDR3 region has 14 residues. This CDR3 is CASGSGPMNTEAFF. CDR3 coding DNA: TGTGCCAGCGGGAGTGGGCCCATGAACACTGAAGCTTTCTTT.

The rearrangement uses TRBV7-9 and TRBJ1-1, with unresolved D. V gave up 5 bases and J gave up 7 bases, with 8 bases separating them. The CDR3 sequence is 11 residues long. Germline CDR1 reads SEHNR; CDR2 reads FQNEAQ (reference sequence). CDR3 loop: CASSRYSEAFF. CDR3 sequence (DNA): TGTGCCAGCAGCCGGTACAGTGAAGCTTTCTTT.

V gene TRBV28 combines with J gene TRBJ1-4; D uncertain. In germline, CDR1 is MDHEN, CDR2 SYDVKM. V was pared by 2 bases and J by 4 bases, with 8 bases between. CDR3 length: 14 residues. CDR3 amino acids: CASSLVGINEKLFF. The CDR3 coding sequence is TGTGCCAGCAGTTTAGTGGGCATTAATGAAAAACTGTTTTTT.

This chain uses TRBV4-2 with TRBJ2-1, with 9 positions matching TRBD2. This CDR3 has 16 amino acids. Trimming cost V 0 bases and J 6 bases; bases outside gene matches: 6. The germline V gene has CDR1 LGHNA and CDR2 YNFKEQ. The CDR3 DNA is TGTGCCAGCAGCCAAGATGGGGCGGGGGGGACCAATGAGCAGTTCTTC. Translating it yields CASSQDGAGGTNEQFF.

For this clone: Additional DNA sequences in this sample encode the identical CDR3. The chain joins TRBV7-6 to TRBJ1-5; 10 bases map to TRBD1. V dropped 4 bases and J dropped 2; count of bases not matched to a gene: 2. Germline V lookup: CDR1 SGHVS, CDR2 FNYEAQ. CDR3 length equals 15 residues. The CDR3 DNA sequence: TGTGCCAGCAGCTCAGGGACAGGGGGCAATCAGCCCCAGCATTTT. Translation gives CASSSGTGGNQPQHF.

CDR3 DNA: TGTGCCAGCAGCCCTAACCTCCCGACAGGGAGTGCAAACACCATATATTTT. Its protein product is CASSPNLPTGSANTIYF. This chain connects TRBV7-8 to TRBJ1-3, with TRBD1 matching over 7 bases. The V gene's germline CDR1 is SGHVS and CDR2 FQNEAQ. J lost 6 bases, V lost 5 bases, and 16 bases had no gene match. The CDR3 loop spans 17 amino acids.

This clone appeared a few times. This chain links TRBV30 with TRBJ1-1; maybe TRBD1 (5 bases). CDR3 length: 13 residues. Trimming shortened V by 5 bases and J by 4 bases, and 14 bases separated the two germline ends. Germline-derived CDR1 and CDR2 are GTSNPN and SVGIG (reference sequence). The CDR3 sequence is CAWANGGVTEAFF. Written as DNA, the CDR3 is TGTGCCTGGGCGAACGGGGGTGTCACTGAAGCTTTCTTT.

V gene TRBV9 combines with J gene TRBJ2-1; the match to TRBD2 covers 12 bases. CDR3 length: 16 amino acids. Germline lookup yields CDR1 SGDLS and CDR2 YYNGEE. Trimming cost V 0 bases and J 6 bases; bases outside gene matches: 4. In DNA, the CDR3 is TGTGCCAGCAGCGTAGTTGCTAGCGGGGGGGCCAATGAGCAGTTCTTC. The encoded protein is CASSVVASGGANEQFF.

The rearrangement links TRBV7-9 to TRBJ2-7; the match to TRBD1 covers 7 bases. Germline V CDR1 and CDR2: SEHNR, FQNEAQ (reference sequence). This CDR3 is built from 13 residues. The J segment lost 0 bases and the V segment lost 5 bases, leaving 1 base of the junction unmatched. CDR3 sequence: CASSRDSSYEQYF. CDR3 coding DNA: TGTGCCAGCAGCCGGGACAGCTCCTACGAGCAGTACTTC.

The CDR3 nucleotides read TGTGCCAGCAGTAAGGGACAGGGGGAAGTGCAGTACTTC. This encodes CASSKGQGEVQYF. The chain combines TRBV12-3 or TRBV12-4 with TRBJ2-7; TRBD1 agrees at 11 bases. The V gene end was trimmed by 5 bases and the J gene end by 9 bases; junction bases not matched to a gene: 6. The CDR3 length is 13 residues.

This clone was detected only once. The V and J genes are TRBV3-1 (or the pseudogene TRBV3-2) and TRBJ2-5, with D possibly being TRBD2 (5 bases). This CDR3 contains 16 residues. V was clipped by 4 bases and J by 5 bases, with 20 bases between them. CDR1 is LGHDT, CDR2 YNNKEL, per germline (reference sequence). In nucleotides, the CDR3 is TGTGCCAGCAGCCGTCCACAGCGGACCCTAAGGGAGACCCAGTACTTC. Its protein product is CASSRPQRTLRETQYF.